This TCR beta chain was documented in a study of beta chain features in type 1 diabetes. Whole-study context: Cells sorted and examined across all samples totaled around 110,000,000. General study results and limits: TCRB CDR3s were moderately but significantly shorter in Type 1 diabetes patients in all four CD4+ subsets. For patients, the naive, central memory and Treg TCRB repertoires appeared more alike than for healthy donors.

Note on this clone: Antigen specificity is unknown.

Reverse transcription of all isolated RNA meant that expressed TCRB transcripts were sequenced. Produced via immunoSEQ multiplex PCR; TCRdb's table is partial and in-frame only. The sample lists around 140,000 clones, 9% occurring once. The length of the CDR3 is 15 residues. Germline CDR1 and CDR2: LGHNA and YSLEER. V lost 1 base, J lost 8 bases, and 12 bases lay in between. The clonotype originates from a man aged 25 to 45 with type 1 diabetes. The chain uses TRBV4-3 and TRBJ1-6; D is ambiguous. The sample was central memory CD4+ T cells from blood. The DNA for the CDR3 is TGCGCCAGCAGCCAAGTCCGCGAGGGATATTCACCCCTCCACTTT. Translating gives CASSQVREGYSPLHF.